This is a list of T cell receptor beta chains from one sample in a study of siplizumab effects on memory and regulatory T cells. Here immunoSEQ multiplex PCR was the method, and the copy in TCRdb shows in-frame clones only, minus some. The table includes fewer than 120,000 clones, around 90% detected once. Sequences were obtained from CD4+ T cells sorted from blood. The receptors stem from a human donor in good health. Each CDR3 is given with its conserved first and last residue. The order of the fields is D gene, V gene, J gene, clone size, CDR3 protein, CDR3 DNA. The D gene is left open where the match is weak. Some rows have no size entry. The others give once, few or many, or a class for an expanded clone.

D: .; V: TRBV5-6; J: TRBJ2-5; size: .; CDR3: CASSLGTTYQETQYF; DNA: TGTGCCAGCAGCTTGGGGACTACGTACCAAGAGACCCAGTACTTC
D: .; V: TRBV5-1; J: TRBJ2-7; size: .; CDR3: CASSPGLSGSSYEQYF; DNA: TGCGCCAGCAGCCCAGGTTTATCAGGCAGCTCCTACGAGCAGTACTTC
D: .; V: TRBV11-2; J: TRBJ2-7; size: .; CDR3: CASSSRTILSYEQYF; DNA: TGTGCCAGCAGCTCCCGGACTATACTTTCCTACGAGCAGTACTTC
D: .; V: TRBV7-8; J: TRBJ2-7; size: .; CDR3: CASSLLGLQEQYF; DNA: TGTGCCAGCAGCTTATTGGGTCTTCAAGAGCAGTACTTC
D: .; V: TRBV4-1; J: TRBJ2-3; size: .; CDR3: CASSREGVRPDTQYF; DNA: TGCGCCAGCAGCCGTGAGGGGGTTAGGCCAGATACGCAGTATTTT
D: .; V: TRBV2; J: TRBJ1-1; size: .; CDR3: CASSLLTVNTEAFF; DNA: TGTGCCAGCAGCCTGTTGACCGTGAACACTGAAGCTTTCTTT
D: .; V: TRBV5-4; J: TRBJ2-5; size: .; CDR3: CASSFPLGGGETQYF; DNA: TGTGCCAGCAGCTTCCCCCTGGGAGGAGGAGAGACCCAGTACTTC
D: .; V: TRBV10-3; J: TRBJ2-7; size: .; CDR3: CAISGGPETGKIYEQYF; DNA: TGTGCCATCAGTGGGGGGCCGGAGACAGGCAAGATCTACGAGCAGTACTTC
D: .; V: TRBV7-2; J: TRBJ1-1; size: once; CDR3: CASSPRDKPNTEAFF; DNA: TGTGCCAGCAGCCCCCGGGACAAGCCGAACACTGAAGCTTTCTTT
D: TRBD1; V: TRBV11-1; J: TRBJ2-4; size: .; CDR3: CASSPGTVIAKNIQYF; DNA: TGTGCCAGCAGCCCCGGGACAGTTATAGCCAAAAACATTCAGTACTTC
D: .; V: TRBV29-1; J: TRBJ2-2; size: .; CDR3: CSNSGSSSTGELFF; DNA: TGCAGCAACTCCGGGTCTTCCTCAACCGGGGAGCTGTTTTTT
D: TRBD2; V: TRBV4-1; J: TRBJ2-2; size: .; CDR3: CASSLRLAGDGELFF; DNA: TGCGCCAGCAGCCTCCGCCTAGCGGGAGACGGGGAGCTGTTTTTT
D: .; V: TRBV7-3; J: TRBJ2-3; size: once; CDR3: CASREQASTDTQYF; DNA: TGTGCCAGCCGGGAGCAGGCAAGCACAGATACGCAGTATTTT
D: .; V: TRBV9; J: TRBJ1-2; size: few; CDR3: CASSVTGTNYGYTF; DNA: TGTGCCAGCAGTGTAACCGGGACCAACTATGGCTACACCTTC
D: .; V: TRBV11-1; J: TRBJ2-6; size: once; CDR3: CASSLQGWAGANVLTF; DNA: TGTGCCAGCAGCTTACAGGGCTGGGCTGGGGCCAACGTCCTGACTTTC
D: TRBD1; V: TRBV4-2; J: TRBJ2-5; size: .; CDR3: CASSHQWDSKETQYF; DNA: TGTGCCAGCAGCCACCAATGGGACAGCAAAGAGACCCAGTACTTC
D: TRBD2; V: TRBV6-4; J: TRBJ2-1; size: .; CDR3: CASSDFTGGNEQFF; DNA: TGTGCCAGCAGTGACTTTACGGGGGGCAATGAGCAGTTCTTC
D: .; V: TRBV5-1; J: TRBJ1-5; size: .; CDR3: CASRFEDNQPQHF; DNA: TGCGCCAGCAGATTCGAGGATAATCAGCCCCAGCATTTT
D: TRBD2; V: TRBV19; J: TRBJ2-1; size: .; CDR3: CASSTRTSGGSYNEQFF; DNA: TGTGCCAGTAGCACCCGGACTAGCGGGGGCTCCTACAATGAGCAGTTCTTC
D: .; V: TRBV7-2; J: TRBJ2-2; size: .; CDR3: CASRFDPTGGELFF; DNA: TGTGCCAGCCGGTTCGACCCGACGGGCGGGGAGCTGTTTTTT
D: TRBD2; V: TRBV7-8; J: TRBJ2-5; size: once; CDR3: CASSLGLSGGPRETQYF; DNA: TGTGCCAGCAGCTTAGGGCTTAGCGGGGGGCCGAGGGAGACCCAGTACTTC
D: TRBD1; V: TRBV19; J: TRBJ1-2; size: .; CDR3: CASSIPGQGNLYGYTF; DNA: TGTGCCAGTAGTATCCCGGGACAGGGGAATTTGTATGGCTACACCTTC
D: .; V: TRBV5-4; J: TRBJ2-5; size: .; CDR3: CASSVGRGKWQETQYF; DNA: TGTGCCAGCAGCGTCGGAAGGGGCAAGTGGCAAGAGACCCAGTACTTC
D: .; V: TRBV11-2; J: TRBJ2-3; size: once; CDR3: CASSSRYTQYF; DNA: TGTGCCAGCAGCTCTCGCTATACGCAGTATTTT
D: .; V: TRBV19; J: TRBJ2-7; size: .; CDR3: CASGSYEQYF; DNA: TGTGCCAGTGGGTCCTACGAGCAGTACTTC
D: TRBD2; V: TRBV7-8; J: TRBJ2-7; size: .; CDR3: CASSLLAGGSSYEQYF; DNA: TGTGCCAGCAGCTTACTAGCGGGGGGCAGCTCCTACGAGCAGTACTTC
D: .; V: TRBV18; J: TRBJ2-7; size: .; CDR3: CASATNGGLSSSYEQYF; DNA: TGTGCCAGCGCGACCAACGGGGGCCTCTCGTCCTCCTACGAGCAGTACTTC
D: .; V: TRBV30; J: TRBJ1-5; size: .; CDR3: CAWSAYRDGDQPQHF; DNA: TGTGCCTGGAGCGCCTACAGGGACGGCGATCAGCCCCAGCATTTT
D: TRBD1; V: TRBV4-2; J: TRBJ2-3; size: .; CDR3: CASSQEGQASTDTQYF; DNA: TGTGCCAGCAGCCAAGAGGGACAGGCTAGCACAGATACGCAGTATTTT
D: .; V: TRBV2; J: TRBJ2-7; size: .; CDR3: CASSYSYEQYF; DNA: TGTGCCAGCAGCTATTCCTACGAGCAGTACTTC
D: .; V: TRBV5-1; J: TRBJ2-7; size: .; CDR3: CASSDYLGEQYF; DNA: TGCGCCAGCAGCGATTACTTGGGGGAGCAGTACTTC
D: .; V: TRBV6-4; J: TRBJ2-4; size: .; CDR3: CASSDSGKNKNIQYF; DNA: TGTGCCAGCAGTGACTCGGGGAAGAACAAAAACATTCAGTACTTC
D: TRBD1; V: TRBV5-1; J: TRBJ1-2; size: .; CDR3: CASSGDRGHGYTF; DNA: TGCGCCAGCAGCGGGGACAGGGGGCACGGCTACACCTTC
D: .; V: TRBV2; J: TRBJ1-2; size: .; CDR3: CASSEVQVFNYGYTF; DNA: TGTGCCAGCAGTGAGGTACAGGTCTTTAACTATGGCTACACCTTC
D: .; V: TRBV5-4; J: TRBJ2-3; size: .; CDR3: CASSGGGIDTDTQYF; DNA: TGTGCCAGCAGCGGGGGCGGGATAGACACAGATACGCAGTATTTT
D: .; V: TRBV18; J: TRBJ2-7; size: .; CDR3: CASSPPSKAYEQYF; DNA: TGTGCCAGCTCACCACCCTCCAAGGCCTACGAGCAGTACTTC
D: TRBD2; V: TRBV9; J: TRBJ2-1; size: .; CDR3: CASSSHGVSGSRSYNEQFF; DNA: TGTGCCAGCAGCTCCCACGGGGTGAGCGGGAGCAGGTCCTACAATGAGCAGTTCTTC
D: TRBD1; V: TRBV9; J: TRBJ2-5; size: .; CDR3: CASSGTGRYQETQYF; DNA: TGTGCCAGCAGCGGGACAGGCCGCTACCAAGAGACCCAGTACTTC
D: .; V: TRBV5-1; J: TRBJ2-2; size: .; CDR3: CASSLPRSPTGELFF; DNA: TGCGCCAGCAGCTTGCCCCGGTCGCCCACCGGGGAGCTGTTTTTT
D: TRBD1; V: TRBV7-6; J: TRBJ1-1; size: .; CDR3: CASSPDRGREDTEAFF; DNA: TGTGCCAGCAGTCCCGACAGGGGGCGGGAAGACACTGAAGCTTTCTTT
D: TRBD1; V: TRBV19; J: TRBJ1-4; size: once; CDR3: CASSPDRSPNEKLFF; DNA: TGTGCCAGTAGTCCGGACAGGAGCCCAAATGAAAAACTGTTTTTT
D: .; V: TRBV4-1; J: TRBJ1-5; size: .; CDR3: CASSQVVANQPQHF; DNA: TGCGCCAGCAGCCAAGTGGTAGCGAATCAGCCCCAGCATTTT
D: .; V: TRBV2; J: TRBJ2-7; size: .; CDR3: CASSHNRDTWERDSYEQYF; DNA: TGTGCCAGCAGCCACAATCGGGACACTTGGGAGAGGGACTCCTACGAGCAGTACTTC
D: .; V: TRBV15; J: TRBJ1-5; size: .; CDR3: CATSRVGGGQPQHF; DNA: TGTGCCACCAGCAGAGTCGGGGGCGGACAGCCCCAGCATTTT
D: TRBD2; V: TRBV6-4; J: TRBJ2-1; size: .; CDR3: CASRREGLAGLNEQFF; DNA: TGTGCCAGCAGACGGGAGGGACTAGCGGGTCTTAATGAGCAGTTCTTC
D: TRBD1; V: TRBV7-9; J: TRBJ1-4; size: once; CDR3: CASKHGQAPTNEKLFF; DNA: TGTGCCAGTAAGCACGGACAGGCCCCCACTAATGAAAAACTGTTTTTT
D: .; V: TRBV6-5; J: TRBJ2-7; size: .; CDR3: CASAEDPSYEQYF; DNA: TGTGCCAGCGCCGAGGACCCCTCATACGAGCAGTACTTC
D: .; V: TRBV18; J: TRBJ2-5; size: .; CDR3: CASSPKTGETQYF; DNA: TGTGCCAGCTCACCGAAGACAGGAGAGACCCAGTACTTC
D: .; V: TRBV19; J: TRBJ1-5; size: .; CDR3: CASSIKAQPQHF; DNA: TGTGCCAGTAGTATTAAAGCCCAGCCCCAGCATTTT
D: .; V: TRBV13; J: TRBJ2-6; size: .; CDR3: CASSLGLGRPSSGANVLTF; DNA: TGTGCCAGCAGCTTAGGCCTAGGCAGGCCGAGCTCTGGGGCCAACGTCCTGACTTTC
D: .; V: TRBV5-1; J: TRBJ2-7; size: once; CDR3: CASNGLGSYEQYF; DNA: TGCGCCAGCAACGGGCTTGGCTCCTACGAGCAGTACTTC
D: TRBD2; V: TRBV18; J: TRBJ2-7; size: .; CDR3: CASSPPRTRSTYEQYF; DNA: TGTGCCAGCTCCCCCCCCCGGACTAGAAGTACCTACGAGCAGTACTTC
D: TRBD2; V: TRBV2; J: TRBJ2-5; size: once; CDR3: CASSDGGRAGETQYF; DNA: TGTGCCAGCAGTGACGGTGGGAGGGCCGGTGAGACCCAGTACTTC
D: TRBD2; V: TRBV27; J: TRBJ2-5; size: .; CDR3: CASSPRLAGENQETQYF; DNA: TGTGCCAGCAGTCCGAGACTAGCGGGGGAGAACCAAGAGACCCAGTACTTC
D: TRBD2; V: TRBV5-4; J: TRBJ2-1; size: once; CDR3: CASSGGRHGGGTSSYNEQFF; DNA: TGTGCCAGCAGCGGAGGGCGACATGGCGGGGGGACAAGCTCCTACAATGAGCAGTTCTTC
D: TRBD1; V: TRBV28; J: TRBJ2-7; size: .; CDR3: CASSSPGQGDEQYF; DNA: TGTGCCAGCAGTTCCCCGGGACAGGGTGATGAGCAGTACTTC
D: TRBD1; V: TRBV9; J: TRBJ2-7; size: .; CDR3: CASSVAGQGIHEQYF; DNA: TGTGCCAGCAGCGTAGCAGGACAGGGGATCCACGAGCAGTACTTC
D: .; V: TRBV7-8; J: TRBJ1-3; size: .; CDR3: CASRPWGGAGNTIYF; DNA: TGTGCCAGCAGACCGTGGGGAGGGGCTGGAAACACCATATATTTT
D: .; V: TRBV27; J: TRBJ2-7; size: .; CDR3: CASSARITSYEQYF; DNA: TGTGCCAGCAGTGCCAGGATAACCTCCTACGAGCAGTACTTC
D: TRBD2; V: TRBV5-4; J: TRBJ2-7; size: .; CDR3: CASSLGSAGDYEQYF; DNA: TGTGCCAGCAGCTTGGGATCTGCGGGAGACTACGAGCAGTACTTC